The 27 T cell receptor beta chains presented below share a single source sample, sequenced in a study of control samples from healthy donors and cancer patients. Assay used: immunoSEQ multiplex PCR; TCRdb lists only in-frame clones, some missing. The table shows approximately 100,000 clones, with 90% occurring only once. Sequenced input: blood. The receptor set was obtained from a human donor in good health. The donor label of this sample is uncertain.

The CDR3, as DNA: TGTGCCAGCAGTTCCCGAGAGTTGACGGGGAGAACCGGGGAGCTGTTTTTT. Its translation: CASSSRELTGRTGELFF. The genes are TRBV6-2 or TRBV6-3 and TRBJ2-2; perhaps TRBD2 as D (5 bases). Germline V gene lookup returns CDR1 MNHEY and CDR2 SVGEGT. This CDR3 has 17 residues. V lost 4 bases to trimming and J lost 5 bases, with 20 bases between them.

The chain uses TRBV7-9 and TRBJ1-1, with 7 nucleotides matching TRBD1. The V and J ends lost 6 bases and 4 bases, in that order; junction bases with no gene match: 11. Germline loops: CDR1 SEHNR, CDR2 FQNEAQ (reference sequence). The CDR3 length is 15 residues. CDR3: CASSLGQGVGTEAFF. In DNA, the CDR3 is TGTGCCAGCAGTCTAGGGCAGGGGGTTGGCACTGAAGCTTTCTTT.

This chain joins TRBV5-1 and TRBJ2-1, with a tentative D call TRBD2 (7 bases). Trimming shortened V by 5 bases and J by 6 bases, and 18 bases separated the two germline ends. Germline assignment: CDR1 SGHRS and CDR2 YFSETQ. The CDR3 extends over 15 amino acids. The CDR3 spells CASRGGPTTVNEQFF. CDR3 coding DNA: TGCGCCAGCAGGGGGGGGCCTACTACTGTCAATGAGCAGTTCTTC.

The V and J genes are TRBV2 and TRBJ1-2, with no clear D. CDR3 length equals 12 residues. V was trimmed by 1 base and J by 4 bases, leaving 4 bases between them. The germline V gene encodes CDR1 SNHLY and CDR2 FYNNEI. CDR3 in amino acids: CASSEDLYGYTF. CDR3 DNA sequence: TGTGCCAGCAGTGAAGACCTCTATGGCTACACCTTC.

To note about this clone: In the same sample, other DNA sequences code for this CDR3. V is TRBV28 and J is TRBJ1-5; the D is unclear. The CDR3 runs to 11 residues. V lost 5 bases and J lost 9, with 8 bases in between. In germline, CDR1 is MDHEN, CDR2 SYDVKM. The CDR3 loop reads CASSRHWPQHF. The CDR3 bases are TGTGCCAGCAGTCGCCATTGGCCCCAGCATTTT.

About this clone itself: The sample contains more than one DNA sequence encoding this CDR3. The rearrangement links TRBV27 to TRBJ2-7, with unresolved D. The CDR3 consists of 13 residues. Germline V CDR1 and CDR2: MNHEY, SMNVEV (reference sequence). The V end lost 4 bases, the J end lost 4 bases, and 11 bases lay between the germline ends. CDR3 sequence: CASSSDLLYEQYF. CDR3 bases: TGTGCCAGCAGTTCCGACCTACTGTACGAGCAGTACTTC.

In this sample, this clone turned up once. The chain links TRBV30 to TRBJ2-7; D is unclear. Trimming took off 0 bases at V and 3 bases at J, with 9 bases between the two ends. The CDR3 runs to 13 residues. Germline CDR1 is GTSNPN and CDR2 is SVGIG (reference sequence). The chain's CDR3 is CAWSVGQLYEQYV. CDR3 coding DNA: TGTGCCTGGAGTGTAGGGCAGCTCTACGAGCAGTACGTC.

This chain connects TRBV7-9 to TRBJ1-5, with D possibly being TRBD1 (6 bases). Germline assignment: CDR1 SEHNR and CDR2 FQNEAQ (reference sequence). The CDR3 extends over 19 amino acids. Trimming cost V 5 bases and J 3 bases, with 26 bases left between them. CDR3 nucleotide sequence: TGTGCCAGCAGCCCATCCTCCTTCGGGGGCGCTGGCAACAATCAGCCCCAGCATTTT. Translated: CASSPSSFGGAGNNQPQHF.

The chain couples TRBV6-1 to TRBJ1-2; D gene unclear. Germline CDR1 MNHNS, CDR2 SASEGT. V lost 3 bases and J 1 base, leaving 12 bases between the germline ends. The CDR3 extends over 15 amino acids. CDR3 in DNA: TGTGCCAGCAGTGATTGGGCGGAGTTTAACTATGGCTACACCTTC. Translating it yields CASSDWAEFNYGYTF.

Only a few counts were recorded for this clone. This chain connects TRBV7-9 to TRBJ2-5; TRBD1 agrees at 7 bases. The V and J ends lost 6 bases and 1 base, in that order; junction bases with no gene match: 8. Germline V lookup: CDR1 SEHNR, CDR2 FQNEAQ (reference sequence). This CDR3 is built from 15 residues. The CDR3 region has the DNA TGTGCCAGCAGTTCGTCCGGGACAGCCCAAGAGACCCAGTACTTC. Its translation: CASSSSGTAQETQYF.

The CDR3 sequence: CASSLLTPDYGYTF. The CDR3 region has the DNA TGCGCCAGCAGCCTTCTAACACCAGACTATGGCTACACCTTC. J is TRBJ1-2 and V is TRBV5-1, with D unresolved. The CDR3 has 14 amino acids. V lost 4 bases to trimming and J lost 3 bases, with 13 bases between them. From germline, CDR1 is SGHRS and CDR2 YFSETQ. Using reference TRBV5-1 and TRBJ1-2 for the parts outside the CDR3, the full variable domain is KAGVTQTPRYLIKTRGQQVTLSCSPISGHRSVSWYQQTPGQGLQFLFEYFSETQRNKGNFPGRFSGRQFSNSRSEMNVSTLELGDSALYLCASSLLTPDYGYTFGSGTRLTVV.

This chain uses TRBV5-1 with TRBJ2-1; D remains ambiguous. Germline CDR1 is SGHRS and CDR2 is YFSETQ. The CDR3 runs to 13 residues. Trimming took 0 bases from V and 8 from J, leaving 9 bases between them. CDR3 coding DNA: TGCGCCAGCAGCTTGGGTAGGGTCGATGAGCAGTTCTTC. This sequence encodes CASSLGRVDEQFF.

The chain uses TRBV5-1 and TRBJ2-6; D assignment may be TRBD1 or TRBD2 (6 bases each). The V gene's germline CDR1 is SGHRS and CDR2 YFSETQ. The CDR3 runs to 16 residues. V was trimmed by 0 bases and J by 2 bases, leaving 9 bases between them. The CDR3 here is CASSLGGAAGANVLTF. The DNA for the CDR3 is TGCGCCAGCAGCTTGGGGGGGGCCGCTGGGGCCAACGTCCTGACTTTC.

The gene calls are TRBV12-5 and TRBJ1-6, with 7 bases identical to TRBD1. The V segment lost 2 bases and the J segment 9 bases; nucleotides outside the gene matches: 13. Germline assignment: CDR1 LGHNT and CDR2 FRNRAP. This CDR3 has 17 residues. The CDR3 DNA reads TGTGCTAGTGGTTTGCGCCTGCCTGGGACAGAGGGTTCACCCCTCCACTTT. The encoded protein is CASGLRLPGTEGSPLHF.

The chain links TRBV6-5 to TRBJ2-7, with 12 bases fitting TRBD2. The CDR3 extends over 14 amino acids. The junction had 6 bases not matched to a gene; V was cut back by 6 bases and J by 6 bases. CDR1 and CDR2 from the germline V gene are MNHEY and SVGAGI. The CDR3, as DNA: TGTGCCAGCAGCCCCGGACTAGCGGGGTCCGAGCAGTACTTC. It is translated as CASSPGLAGSEQYF.

The V and J genes are TRBV5-1 and TRBJ2-6, with 8 positions matching TRBD1. The CDR3 is 16 residues long. V lost 4 bases and J lost 0; bases outside the gene matches: 3. Germline V gives CDR1 SGHRS, CDR2 YFSETQ. In nucleotides, the CDR3 is TGCGCCAGCAGCCGGGGACAGGTCTCTGGGGCCAACGTCCTGACTTTC. Translated: CASSRGQVSGANVLTF.

This clone was found once. The chain employs TRBV6-5 and TRBJ2-1, with 8 bases that match TRBD2. The CDR3 loop spans 14 amino acids. Germline-derived CDR1 and CDR2 are MNHEY and SVGAGI. Trimming cost V 2 bases and J 14 bases; bases outside gene matches: 11. The CDR3 DNA follows: TGTGCCAGCAGTTACCCCGGGGTCGGGGGGGCTGAGTTCTTC. Translating gives CASSYPGVGGAEFF.

J is TRBJ1-1 and V is TRBV13; no definite D call. V shed 6 bases and J shed 4 bases, with 12 bases lying between them. This CDR3 has 13 residues. Germline V gene lookup returns CDR1 PRHDT and CDR2 FYEKMQ (reference sequence). CDR3 in DNA: TGTGCCAGCAGACGCGGACGGAGCACTGAAGCTTTCTTT. Encoded protein: CASRRGRSTEAFF.

The chain joins TRBV23-1 to TRBJ2-3, with 9 bases matching TRBD1. TRBV23-1 is classed as an ORF, of uncertain function. This CDR3 is built from 16 residues. J gave up 4 bases and V 9 bases, and 14 bases lay outside the gene matches. The CDR3 spells CARTRQGVSVADTQYF. The DNA for the CDR3 is TGCGCCAGGACAAGACAGGGGGTCTCGGTCGCAGATACGCAGTATTTT.

The chain employs TRBV29-1 and TRBJ1-2, with D perhaps matching TRBD1 (5 bases). This CDR3 spans 11 amino acids. Germline values: CDR1 SQVTM, CDR2 ANQGSEA. V was shortened by 3 bases and J by 3 bases, with 5 bases between the two germline ends. In DNA, the CDR3 is TGCAGCGTTGAGGGGGACTATGGCTACACCTTC. This encodes CSVEGDYGYTF.

V gene TRBV13 combines with J gene TRBJ2-1; 9 bases match TRBD1. Per the germline V gene, CDR1 is PRHDT and CDR2 is FYEKMQ (reference sequence). CDR3 length: 14 amino acids. The V segment lost 5 bases and the J segment 12 bases; nucleotides outside the gene matches: 11. CDR3 amino acids: CASSQRRTGDRQFF. DNA for the CDR3: TGTGCCAGCAGCCAACGCAGGACAGGGGATAGGCAGTTCTTC.

The chain employs TRBV7-9 and TRBJ2-7; the match to TRBD1 covers 10 bases. The V gene's germline CDR1 is SEHNR and CDR2 FQNEAQ (reference sequence). CDR3 length: 15 amino acids. Germline trimming cut 8 bases from V and 2 bases from J; bases unmatched to any gene: 9. This chain's CDR3 is CASSRTGGFPYEQYV. The DNA of the CDR3 is TGTGCCAGCTCCCGGACAGGGGGTTTCCCCTACGAGCAGTACGTC.

The sample holds a few counts of this clone. In DNA, the CDR3 is TGTGCCAGCAGCGAATCCACCGTTATGACCTTC. It yields the protein CASSESTVMTF. This chain connects TRBV7-9 to TRBJ1-2; D gene uncertain. The CDR3 covers 11 residues. Looked up from germline, CDR1 is SEHNR and CDR2 is FQNEAQ (reference sequence). The V and J ends lost 5 bases and 14 bases respectively, with 15 bases between them.

The rearrangement links TRBV25-1 to TRBJ1-5, with 7 bases lining up with TRBD1. The CDR3 sequence is 15 residues long. Germline V CDR1 and CDR2: MGHDK, SYGVNS. With 4 bases clipped from V and 5 bases from J, the junction kept 8 bases outside the gene matches. CDR3 region: CASSGTGAGYQPQHF. CDR3 sequence (DNA): TGTGCCAGCAGTGGAACAGGGGCGGGATATCAGCCCCAGCATTTT.

This clone was recorded once. The chain is built from TRBV10-2 and TRBJ1-1; unclear D gene. Germline assignment: CDR1 WSHSY and CDR2 SAAADI. V lost 6 bases and J 2 bases, leaving 10 bases between the germline ends. The length of the CDR3 is 13 residues. Here the CDR3 reads CASRQITNTEAFF. DNA for the CDR3: TGCGCCAGCAGACAGATTACTAACACTGAAGCTTTCTTT.

The DNA of the CDR3 is TGTGCCAGCAGCCTGGGCCGGGCCAATGAGCAGTTCTTC. This sequence encodes CASSLGRANEQFF. The V gene is TRBV12-3 or TRBV12-4, the J gene TRBJ2-1; no reliable D call. The CDR3 has 13 amino acids. The V gene lost 6 bases and the J gene lost 6 bases, with 12 bases spanning the gap.

The chain links TRBV29-1 to TRBJ2-5, with unresolved D. The CDR3 runs to 11 residues. Germline V CDR1 and CDR2: SQVTM, ANQGSEA. V was cut by 3 bases and J by 6 bases, with 8 bases left in between. The CDR3 spells CSVDSVKTQYF. The CDR3 nucleotides are TGCAGCGTTGATAGTGTGAAGACCCAGTACTTC.